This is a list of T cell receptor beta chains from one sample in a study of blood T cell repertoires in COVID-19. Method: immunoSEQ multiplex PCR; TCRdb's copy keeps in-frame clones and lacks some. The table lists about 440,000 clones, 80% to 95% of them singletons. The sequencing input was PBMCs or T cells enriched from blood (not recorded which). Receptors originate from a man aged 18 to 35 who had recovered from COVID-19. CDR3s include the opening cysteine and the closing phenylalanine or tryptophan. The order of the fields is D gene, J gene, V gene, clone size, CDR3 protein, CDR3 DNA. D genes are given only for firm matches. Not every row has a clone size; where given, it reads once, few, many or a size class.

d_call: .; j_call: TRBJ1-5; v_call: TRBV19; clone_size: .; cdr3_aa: CASRPTPLQSNQPQHF; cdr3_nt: TGTGCCAGTAGGCCGACTCCCTTGCAGAGCAATCAGCCCCAGCATTTT
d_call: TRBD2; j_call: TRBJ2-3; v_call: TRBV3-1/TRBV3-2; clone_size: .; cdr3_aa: CASSQVGTSGRATDTQYF; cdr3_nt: TGTGCCAGCAGCCAAGTTGGTACTAGCGGGAGGGCCACAGATACGCAGTATTTT
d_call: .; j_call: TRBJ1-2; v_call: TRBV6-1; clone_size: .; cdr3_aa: CASSELAAGHNGYTF; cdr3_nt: TGTGCCAGCAGTGAATTGGCCGCAGGGCACAATGGCTACACCTTC
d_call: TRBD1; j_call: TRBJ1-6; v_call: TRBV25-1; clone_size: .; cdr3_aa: CASSVEGAKGSPLHF; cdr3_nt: TGTGCCAGCAGTGTCGAGGGGGCGAAAGGGTCACCCCTCCACTTT
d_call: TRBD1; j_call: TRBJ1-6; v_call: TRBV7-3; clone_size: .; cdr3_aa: CASSLQGGLYNSPLHF; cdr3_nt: TGTGCCAGCAGCTTGCAGGGGGGACTCTATAATTCACCCCTCCACTTT
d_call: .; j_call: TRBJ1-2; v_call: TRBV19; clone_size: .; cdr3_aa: CASSIQAGVRNGYTF; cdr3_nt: TGTGCCAGTAGTATCCAGGCAGGGGTACGGAATGGCTACACCTTC
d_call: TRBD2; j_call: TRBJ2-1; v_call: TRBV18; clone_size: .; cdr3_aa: CASSPDTSGRHEQFF; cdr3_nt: TGTGCCAGCTCACCGGATACTAGCGGAAGGCATGAGCAGTTCTTC
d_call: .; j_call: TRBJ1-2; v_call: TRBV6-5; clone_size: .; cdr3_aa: CASSRRGGEEGGYTF; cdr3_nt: TGTGCCAGCTCAAGGCGGGGTGGGGAGGAGGGTGGCTACACCTTC
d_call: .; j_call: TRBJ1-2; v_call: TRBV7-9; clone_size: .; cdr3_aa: CASSLQGTANYGYTF; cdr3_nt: TGTGCCAGCAGCTTACAGGGTACCGCTAACTATGGCTACACCTTC
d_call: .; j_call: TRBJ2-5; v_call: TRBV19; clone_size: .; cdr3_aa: CASGGLRGTQYF; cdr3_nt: TGTGCCAGCGGGGGACTTCGCGGGACCCAGTACTTC
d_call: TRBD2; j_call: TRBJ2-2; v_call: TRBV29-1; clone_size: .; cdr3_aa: CSVVGLAGQLNTGELFF; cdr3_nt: TGCAGCGTAGTAGGACTAGCGGGACAACTGAACACCGGGGAGCTGTTTTTT
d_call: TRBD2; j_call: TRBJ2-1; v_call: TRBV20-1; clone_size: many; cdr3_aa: CSSGTSNEQFF; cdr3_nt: TGCAGTTCCGGGACTAGCAATGAGCAGTTCTTC
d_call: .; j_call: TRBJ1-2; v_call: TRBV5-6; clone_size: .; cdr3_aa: CASSLQGDGYTF; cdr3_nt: TGTGCCAGCAGCTTACAGGGTGACGGCTACACCTTC
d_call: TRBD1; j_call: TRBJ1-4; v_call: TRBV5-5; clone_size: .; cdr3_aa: CASSPGTGSHEKLFF; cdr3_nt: TGTGCCAGCAGCCCGGGGACAGGGTCGCACGAAAAACTGTTTTTT
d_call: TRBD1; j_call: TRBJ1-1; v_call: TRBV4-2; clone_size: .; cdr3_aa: CASSLDRLNTEAFF; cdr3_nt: TGTGCCAGCAGCCTGGACAGGTTGAACACTGAAGCTTTCTTT
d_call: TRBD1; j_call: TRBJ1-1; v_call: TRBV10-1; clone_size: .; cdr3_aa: CASSPGTGTFF; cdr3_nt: TGCGCCAGCAGTCCCGGGACAGGCACTTTCTTT
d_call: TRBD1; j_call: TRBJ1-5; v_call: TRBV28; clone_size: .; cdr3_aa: CASSSQTGAGYYSNQPQHF; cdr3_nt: TGTGCCAGCAGTTCACAGACAGGGGCGGGATACTATAGCAATCAGCCCCAGCATTTT
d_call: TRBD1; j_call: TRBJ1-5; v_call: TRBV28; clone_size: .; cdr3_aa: CASSLIGTGWNNQPQHF; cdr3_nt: TGTGCCAGCAGTTTAATCGGGACAGGGTGGAACAATCAGCCCCAGCATTTT
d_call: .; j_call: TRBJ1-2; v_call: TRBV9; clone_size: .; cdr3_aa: CASRPVPGLGGGYTF; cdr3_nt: TGTGCCAGCAGGCCGGTCCCAGGGCTCGGTGGTGGCTACACCTTC
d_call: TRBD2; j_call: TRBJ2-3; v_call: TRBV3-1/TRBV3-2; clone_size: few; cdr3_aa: CASSQVGSSGADTQYF; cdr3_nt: TGTGCCAGCAGCCAAGTCGGGTCTAGCGGGGCAGATACGCAGTATTTT
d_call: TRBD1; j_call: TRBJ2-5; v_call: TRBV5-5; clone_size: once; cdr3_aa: CASSLALQGASAQYF; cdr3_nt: TGTGCCAGCAGCTTGGCCCTACAGGGGGCGTCGGCCCAGTACTTC
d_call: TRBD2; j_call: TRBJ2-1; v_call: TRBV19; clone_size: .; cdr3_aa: CASSIVPSGNEQFF; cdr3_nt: TGTGCCAGTAGTATAGTCCCTAGCGGCAATGAGCAGTTCTTC
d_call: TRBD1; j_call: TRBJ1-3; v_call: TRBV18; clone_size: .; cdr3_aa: CASSPQGQGNTIYF; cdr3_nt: TGTGCCAGCTCACCACAGGGACAGGGAAACACCATATATTTT
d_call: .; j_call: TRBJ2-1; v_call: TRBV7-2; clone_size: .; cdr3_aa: CASSLYGTRNEQFF; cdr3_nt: TGTGCCAGCAGCTTATATGGGACAAGGAATGAGCAGTTCTTC
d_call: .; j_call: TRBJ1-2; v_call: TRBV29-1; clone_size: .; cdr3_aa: CSVDPGVGGYTF; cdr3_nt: TGCAGCGTTGACCCGGGAGTGGGTGGCTACACCTTC
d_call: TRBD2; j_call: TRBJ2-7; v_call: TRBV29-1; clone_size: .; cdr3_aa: CSVFRLAGSSYEQYF; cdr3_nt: TGCAGCGTTTTTCGACTAGCGGGTTCCTCCTACGAGCAGTACTTC
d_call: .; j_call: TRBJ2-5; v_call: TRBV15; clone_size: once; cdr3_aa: CATSRDMGGAETQYF; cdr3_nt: TGTGCCACCAGCAGAGATATGGGGGGGGCAGAGACCCAGTACTTC
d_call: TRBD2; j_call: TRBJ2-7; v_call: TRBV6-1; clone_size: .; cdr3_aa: CASSVAGGPYEQYF; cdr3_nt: TGTGCCAGCAGTGTAGCGGGGGGACCCTACGAGCAGTACTTC
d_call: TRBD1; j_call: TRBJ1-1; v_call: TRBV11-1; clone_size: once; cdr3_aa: CASSGGTVEAFF; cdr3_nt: TGTGCCAGCAGCGGAGGGACAGTTGAAGCTTTCTTT
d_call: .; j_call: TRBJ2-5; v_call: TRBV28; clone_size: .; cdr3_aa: CASSPRRNQETQYF; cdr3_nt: TGTGCCAGCAGTCCCCGGCGGAACCAAGAGACCCAGTACTTC
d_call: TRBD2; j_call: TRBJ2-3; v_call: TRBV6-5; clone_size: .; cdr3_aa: CAAWGGDTQYF; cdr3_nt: TGTGCCGCGTGGGGGGGAGATACGCAGTATTTT
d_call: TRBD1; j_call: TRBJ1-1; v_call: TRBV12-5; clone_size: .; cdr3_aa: CASGSGTGVSEAFF; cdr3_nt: TGTGCTAGTGGTTCCGGGACAGGGGTTTCTGAAGCTTTCTTT
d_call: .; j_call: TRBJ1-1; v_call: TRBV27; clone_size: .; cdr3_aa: CASSFLDSQNTEAFF; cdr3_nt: TGTGCCAGCAGTTTTCTAGACAGCCAAAACACTGAAGCTTTCTTT
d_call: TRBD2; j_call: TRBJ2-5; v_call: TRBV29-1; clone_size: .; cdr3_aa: CSFLAGGETQYF; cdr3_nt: TGCAGCTTCTTAGCGGGAGGGGAGACCCAGTACTTC
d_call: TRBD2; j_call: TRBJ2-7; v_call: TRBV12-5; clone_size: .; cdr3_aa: CASGLPPLAGGTYEQYF; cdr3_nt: TGTGCTAGTGGTTTGCCTCCGCTAGCGGGAGGGACCTACGAGCAGTACTTC
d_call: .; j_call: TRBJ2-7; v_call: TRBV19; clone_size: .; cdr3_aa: CASRGTESVEQYF; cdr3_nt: TGTGCCAGCCGGGGGACGGAAAGTGTCGAGCAGTACTTC
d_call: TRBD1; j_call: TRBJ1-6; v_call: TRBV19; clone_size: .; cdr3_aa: CASSSRQGRSPLHF; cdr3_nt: TGTGCCAGTAGCTCCAGACAGGGGAGATCACCCCTCCACTTT
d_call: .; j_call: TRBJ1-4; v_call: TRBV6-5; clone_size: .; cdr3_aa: CASRQVVNEKLFF; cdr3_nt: TGTGCCAGCAGGCAGGTAGTAAATGAAAAACTGTTTTTT
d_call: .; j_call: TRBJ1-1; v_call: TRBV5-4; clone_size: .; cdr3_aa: CASSMALGYSLNTEAFF; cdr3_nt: TGTGCCAGCAGCATGGCTCTGGGCTATTCTTTAAACACTGAAGCTTTCTTT
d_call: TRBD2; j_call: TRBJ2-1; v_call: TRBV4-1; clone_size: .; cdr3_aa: CASSQGLSGGAFEQFF; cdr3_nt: TGCGCCAGCAGCCAAGGCCTGAGCGGGGGGGCTTTTGAGCAGTTCTTC
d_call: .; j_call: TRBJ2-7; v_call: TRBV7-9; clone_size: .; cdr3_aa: CASSSDSHEQYF; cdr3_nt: TGTGCCAGCAGCTCCGATAGTCACGAGCAGTACTTC
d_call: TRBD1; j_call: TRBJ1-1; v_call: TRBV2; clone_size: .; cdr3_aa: CASGSPGTGTEAFF; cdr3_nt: TGTGCCAGCGGAAGTCCCGGGACAGGGACTGAAGCTTTCTTT
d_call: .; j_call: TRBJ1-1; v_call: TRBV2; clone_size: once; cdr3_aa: CASSEIAVEAFF; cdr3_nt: TGTGCCAGCAGTGAAATAGCGGTTGAAGCTTTCTTT
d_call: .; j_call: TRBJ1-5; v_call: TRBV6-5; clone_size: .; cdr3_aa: CASMGGWGQPQHF; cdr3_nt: TGTGCCAGCATGGGCGGGTGGGGTCAGCCCCAGCATTTT
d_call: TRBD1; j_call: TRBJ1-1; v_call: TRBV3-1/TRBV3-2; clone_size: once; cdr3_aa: CASSQLGTGEAFF; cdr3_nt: TGTGCCAGCAGCCAATTAGGGACAGGTGAAGCTTTCTTT
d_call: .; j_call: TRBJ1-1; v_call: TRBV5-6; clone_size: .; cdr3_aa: CASSLFDRGNTEAFF; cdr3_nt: TGTGCCAGCAGCTTGTTCGACCGAGGGAACACTGAAGCTTTCTTT
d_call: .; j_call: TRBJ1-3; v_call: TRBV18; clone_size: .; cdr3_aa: CASSPQGTGNTIYF; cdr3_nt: TGTGCCAGCTCCCCTCAGGGGACTGGAAACACCATATATTTT
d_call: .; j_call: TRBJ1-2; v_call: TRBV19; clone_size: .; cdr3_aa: CASRGAAATNYGYTF; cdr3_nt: TGTGCCAGTAGAGGGGCGGCAGCTACTAACTATGGCTACACCTTC
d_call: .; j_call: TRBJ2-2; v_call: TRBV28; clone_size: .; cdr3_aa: CASKETTGFTGELFF; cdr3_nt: TGTGCCAGCAAAGAGACAACAGGGTTTACCGGGGAGCTGTTTTTT
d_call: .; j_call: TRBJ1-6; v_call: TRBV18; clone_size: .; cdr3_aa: CASSPSTGSYNSPLHF; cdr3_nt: TGTGCCAGCTCACCATCGACAGGCTCCTATAATTCACCCCTCCACTTT
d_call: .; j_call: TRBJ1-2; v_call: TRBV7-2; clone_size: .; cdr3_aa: CASSGQGTGYTF; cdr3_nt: TGTGCCAGCAGCGGGCAGGGTACTGGCTACACCTTC
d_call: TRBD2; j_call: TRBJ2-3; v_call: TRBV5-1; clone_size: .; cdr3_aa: CASSFRLAGTTDTQYF; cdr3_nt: TGCGCCAGCAGCTTCCGACTAGCGGGGACCACAGATACGCAGTATTTT
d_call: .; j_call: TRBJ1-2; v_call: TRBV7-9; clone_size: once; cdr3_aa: CASSYRANYGYTF; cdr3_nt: TGTGCCAGCAGCTACAGGGCTAACTATGGCTACACCTTC
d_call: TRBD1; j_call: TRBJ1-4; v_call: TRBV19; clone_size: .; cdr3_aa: CASKPGQKNEKLFF; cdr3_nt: TGTGCCAGTAAGCCGGGACAGAAGAATGAAAAACTGTTTTTT
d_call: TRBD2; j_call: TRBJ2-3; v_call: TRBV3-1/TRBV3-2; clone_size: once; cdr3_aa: CASSPGTSGRGDTQYF; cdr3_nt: TGTGCCAGCAGCCCTGGGACTAGCGGGAGGGGGGATACGCAGTATTTT
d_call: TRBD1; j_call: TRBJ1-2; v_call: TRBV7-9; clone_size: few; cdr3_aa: CASSSTGVVYGYTF; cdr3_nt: TGTGCCAGCAGCTCGACAGGGGTGGTCTATGGCTACACCTTC
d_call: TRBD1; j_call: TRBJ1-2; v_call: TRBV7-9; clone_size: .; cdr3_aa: CASSFDRGDGYTF; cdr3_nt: TGTGCCAGCAGCTTCGACAGGGGAGATGGCTACACCTTC
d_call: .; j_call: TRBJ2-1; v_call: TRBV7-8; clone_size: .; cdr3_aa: CASSLATGSGEQFF; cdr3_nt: TGTGCCAGCAGCTTAGCGACGGGATCGGGTGAGCAGTTCTTC
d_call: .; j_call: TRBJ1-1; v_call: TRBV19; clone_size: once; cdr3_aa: CASSIFGNTEAFF; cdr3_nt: TGTGCCAGTAGTATATTCGGGAACACTGAAGCTTTCTTT
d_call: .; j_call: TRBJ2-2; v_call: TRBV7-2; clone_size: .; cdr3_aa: CASSLLAKNTGELFF; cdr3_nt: TGTGCCAGCAGCTTACTAGCAAAGAACACCGGGGAGCTGTTTTTT